This T cell receptor (beta chain) was captured by sequencing in a study of cytomegalovirus exposure and HLA in healthy donors. Study outcomes and limitations: On later analysis, the bulk of CMV-associated TCR beta chains appeared to be HLA-restricted. In a later analysis, DRB1 alleles had the most associated TCRs; HLA-C alleles the fewest. Sequencing likely generated an artifact that appeared as a cluster of highly shared sequence variants. A missense variant in DCLRE1C was later tied to TCR beta V- and J-gene trimming.

With respect to this clone: The antigen remains undetermined.

Both 60 Vbeta primers and 13 Jbeta primers went into the PCR. Method: immunoSEQ multiplex PCR; TCRdb's copy keeps in-frame clones and lacks some. Of 60,000 to 75,000 clones in the sample, approximately 80% were seen once. The trim removed 2 bases at V and 2 bases at J, leaving 7 bases unmatched. Looked up from germline, CDR1 is MGHDK and CDR2 is SYGVNS. CDR3 length: 16 residues. The sample comprised PBMCs. This sequence joins TRBV25-1 and TRBJ2-5, with 8 bases that match TRBD2. This receptor was obtained from a man aged 18 to 30 in good health and CMV-seropositive. CDR3 nucleotide sequence: TGTGCCAGCAGTGAAGGGTTAGCGGGGTTGCAAGAGACCCAGTACTTC. Its protein product is CASSEGLAGLQETQYF.